This T cell receptor (beta chain) is from a study of T-cell memory formation after mild COVID-19. Study as a whole: Clustering of TCRs was largely donor specific.

Findings and caveats of the study: Whereas later expanders leaned CD4+, clones contracting day 15 to 85 showed a balanced CD4/CD8 makeup.

TCR alpha and TCR beta cDNA libraries carrying sample barcodes and UMIs came from 5'RACE with constant-segment primers. One entry per CDR3 protein, called by TCRdb with MiXCR from the 5' RACE reads. The table includes around 340,000 distinct CDR3 sequences, roughly an eighth detected once. The CDR3 length is 16 residues. V was shortened by 1 base and J by 0 bases, with 7 bases between the two germline ends. Per germline, CDR1 ENHRY and CDR2 SYGVKD. A word on this clonotype: Its specificity is unknown.

What was sequenced was PBMCs or a T cell subset sorted from them (not recorded which). The receptor comes from a man aged 18 to 29 who had mild COVID-19 (a few samples of this study predate the infection). Cell type and time point are not known. The chain employs TRBV10-3 and TRBJ2-6; tentatively, D is TRBD1 (5 bases). The CDR3 sequence is CAISEYQGSGANVLTF. CDR3 bases: TGTGCCATCAGTGAGTACCAGGGCTCTGGGGCCAACGTCCTGACTTTC.